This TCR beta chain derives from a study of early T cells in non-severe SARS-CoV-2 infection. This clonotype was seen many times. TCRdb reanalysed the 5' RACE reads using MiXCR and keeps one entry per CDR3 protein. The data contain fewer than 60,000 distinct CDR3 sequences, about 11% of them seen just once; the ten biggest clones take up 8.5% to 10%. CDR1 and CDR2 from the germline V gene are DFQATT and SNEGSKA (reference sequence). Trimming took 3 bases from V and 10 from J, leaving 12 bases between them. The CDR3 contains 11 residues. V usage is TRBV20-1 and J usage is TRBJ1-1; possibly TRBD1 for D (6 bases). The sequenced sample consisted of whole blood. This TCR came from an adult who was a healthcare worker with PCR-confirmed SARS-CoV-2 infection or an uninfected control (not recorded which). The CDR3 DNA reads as TGCAGTGCTAGTGGGGGGGCGGGAGCTTTCTTT. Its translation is CSASGGAGAFF.